This is a list of T cell receptor beta chains from one sample in a study of blood T cell repertoires in COVID-19. Profiled with immunoSEQ multiplex PCR; TCRdb holds only in-frame clones, not every one. The sample holds some 130,000 clones, approximately 90% seen once. Sequencing was done on a sample of peripheral blood. The receptor set was obtained from a middle-aged man with acute or convalescent COVID-19. CDR3s include the opening cysteine and the closing phenylalanine or tryptophan. A D gene is named only where the DNA matches it firmly. For some rows the clone size is stated as once, few or many, or as a class when expanded; others skip it.

TRBD1 | . | TRBJ2-7 | TRBV3-1/TRBV3-2 | TGTGCCAGCAGCCTGGGGGGCAGGGGGCCCTCCGAGCAGTACTTC | CASSLGGRGPSEQYF
. | . | TRBJ2-5 | TRBV18 | TGTGCCAGCTCCCCGGGAGAATTCCAAGAGACCCAGTACTTC | CASSPGEFQETQYF
. | . | TRBJ2-1 | TRBV28 | TGTGCCAGCAGTTTATTCAGGTACAATGAGCAGTTCTTC | CASSLFRYNEQFF
TRBD2 | . | TRBJ2-3 | TRBV3-1/TRBV3-2 | TGTGCCAGCAGTTCGAGCGGGGGGGGGACAGATACGCAGTATTTT | CASSSSGGGTDTQYF
. | . | TRBJ2-2 | TRBV5-1 | TGCGCCAGCAGCTTGGGGGAGCCCGGGGAGCTGTTTTTT | CASSLGEPGELFF
. | . | TRBJ1-2 | TRBV12-3/TRBV12-4 | TGTGCCAGCAGTCTCGACAGGATCTATGGCTACACCTTC | CASSLDRIYGYTF
. | . | TRBJ2-5 | TRBV15 | TGTGCCACCAGCACCCGGCGGAGCGGCCAAGAGACCCAGTACTTC | CATSTRRSGQETQYF
. | . | TRBJ1-1 | TRBV7-2 | TGTGCCAGCAGCTTAATGGTTCTAGGGGGGGTGAGAGAAGCTTTCTTT | CASSLMVLGGVREAFF
. | . | TRBJ2-2 | TRBV27 | TGTGCCAGCAGTCGAGCGGACAGTACTAACACCGGGGAGCTGTTTTTT | CASSRADSTNTGELFF
TRBD1 | . | TRBJ1-2 | TRBV19 | TGTGCCAGTAGTTTTCCAGGGGGAGGTGGCTACACCTTC | CASSFPGGGGYTF
TRBD2 | . | TRBJ2-1 | TRBV19 | TGTGCCAGTAGTATCCGGGGACTATACAATGAGCAGTTCTTC | CASSIRGLYNEQFF
TRBD2 | . | TRBJ2-5 | TRBV14 | TGTGCCAGCAGCCAAATAGCGGGAGGGGCAGAGACCCAGTACTTC | CASSQIAGGAETQYF
. | . | TRBJ1-1 | TRBV28 | TGTGCCAGCAGTTTACAGGTGTGGACTGAAGCTTTCTTT | CASSLQVWTEAFF
TRBD1 | few | TRBJ1-2 | TRBV6-5 | TGTGCCAGCAGTTTACCTGGGACAGGGGGTGGCTACACCTTC | CASSLPGTGGGYTF
. | . | TRBJ1-1 | TRBV18 | TGTGCCAGCTCCCCAGGGGCCCTTGAAGCTTTCTTT | CASSPGALEAFF
TRBD1 | once | TRBJ1-2 | TRBV6-1 | TGTGCCAGCAGTGAAGGGACAGGGGCATGGGGCTACACCTTC | CASSEGTGAWGYTF
TRBD2 | . | TRBJ2-7 | TRBV5-1 | TGCGCCAGCAGCTTGACCCCTCGACTAGCGGGAAACTACGAGCAGTACTTC | CASSLTPRLAGNYEQYF
TRBD1 | . | TRBJ1-1 | TRBV28 | TGTGCCAGCAGTTTGGGGTGGAGGGGGACAGGGGGAGACACTGAAGCTTTCTTT | CASSLGWRGTGGDTEAFF
TRBD1 | few | TRBJ1-2 | TRBV7-9 | TGTGCCAGCAGCTCACCTGACAGGGAGGATGGCTACACCTTC | CASSSPDREDGYTF
TRBD1 | many | TRBJ1-1 | TRBV2 | TGTGCCAGCGGGGACAGGGATTTGAGACCTGAAGCTTTCTTT | CASGDRDLRPEAFF
. | . | TRBJ2-2 | TRBV10-3 | TGTGCCATCAGTGAGCGGCGGGGCACCGGGGAGCTGTTTTTT | CAISERRGTGELFF
. | . | TRBJ2-7 | TRBV5-4 | TGTGCCAGCAGCTTGTCGCAGGGGCGCGGGGGCGAGCAGTACTTC | CASSLSQGRGGEQYF
. | . | TRBJ2-5 | TRBV6-2/TRBV6-3 | TGTGCCAGCAGTTACGTGCGTTCGGAGACCCAGTACTTC | CASSYVRSETQYF
TRBD2 | . | TRBJ2-7 | TRBV11-2 | TGTGCCAGCAGCTTATGGGGGACTAGCGGGGTCTACGAGCAGTACTTC | CASSLWGTSGVYEQYF
. | . | TRBJ1-4 | TRBV18 | TGTGCCAGCTCACCGGGTGCGGGGCTTGAAAAACTGTTTTTT | CASSPGAGLEKLFF
. | once | TRBJ1-2 | TRBV18 | TGTGCCAGCTCACCGAGTTTCATACAGGACTATGGCTACACCTTC | CASSPSFIQDYGYTF
TRBD1 | . | TRBJ1-3 | TRBV5-1 | TGCGCCAGCAGCCCCGTTGGGGACAGTGGAAACACCATATATTTT | CASSPVGDSGNTIYF
. | . | TRBJ1-5 | TRBV3-1/TRBV3-2 | TGTGCCAGCAGCTCGCAGACCCCCTGGGTGGCAGGGCAGCCCCAGCATTTT | CASSSQTPWVAGQPQHF
. | . | TRBJ1-4 | TRBV27 | TGTGCCAGCAGTCTATTCAGGCGGGCGGGGGAAAAACTGTTTTTT | CASSLFRRAGEKLFF
. | . | TRBJ2-2 | TRBV14 | TGTGCCAGCAGCCAAGTGAGGGCCGGGGAGCTGTTTTTT | CASSQVRAGELFF
. | . | TRBJ1-5 | TRBV7-2 | TGTGCCAGCAGCTTTAGTGGGGCATACCAGCCCCAGCATTTT | CASSFSGAYQPQHF
TRBD2 | once | TRBJ2-2 | TRBV27 | TGTGCCAGCAGAAGACCCAGCGGGAGTGATACCGGGGAGCTGTTTTTT | CASRRPSGSDTGELFF
. | . | TRBJ2-2 | TRBV4-2 | TGTGCCAGCAGCCAGGCCCCGGTTAGAGGTACCGGGGAGCTGTTTTTT | CASSQAPVRGTGELFF
. | . | TRBJ2-3 | TRBV6-5 | TGTGCCAGCACCGTCACAGGCACAGATACGCAGTATTTT | CASTVTGTDTQYF
. | . | TRBJ1-2 | TRBV19 | TGTGCCAGTAGTACAGGGGCGAACTATGGCTACACCTTC | CASSTGANYGYTF
TRBD1 | once | TRBJ1-2 | TRBV6-5 | TGTGCCAGCCGCCCCGGGACAGGGTCCTATGGCTACACCTTC | CASRPGTGSYGYTF
. | . | TRBJ1-2 | TRBV11-2 | TGTGCCAGCAGCTCGGACTTTACGCTATCAACCCCACTCGGCTACACCTTC | CASSSDFTLSTPLGYTF
. | once | TRBJ2-2 | TRBV12-3/TRBV12-4 | TGTGCCAGCATCTTCCTAGCCGGGGAGCTGTTTTTT | CASIFLAGELFF
. | . | TRBJ2-1 | TRBV7-6 | TGTGCCAGCAGCTTAGAGGCCAGGGCCTACAATGAGCAGTTCTTC | CASSLEARAYNEQFF
TRBD1 | . | TRBJ2-3 | TRBV5-1 | TGCGCCAGCAGCTTACAGGGGGGCACAGATACGCAGTATTTT | CASSLQGGTDTQYF
. | few | TRBJ1-4 | TRBV12-3/TRBV12-4 | TGTGCCAGCAGTTCGGGTGAAAAACTGTTTTTT | CASSSGEKLFF
. | . | TRBJ1-2 | TRBV28 | TGTGCCAGCAGAGACTCCGGGAGCCCCCTTGCCGAGGGCTACACCTTC | CASRDSGSPLAEGYTF
. | . | TRBJ1-1 | TRBV3-1/TRBV3-2 | TGTGCCAGCAGCCGGACAGCGAACACTGAAGCTTTCTTT | CASSRTANTEAFF
TRBD2 | once | TRBJ2-3 | TRBV5-4 | TGTGCCAGCAGCTCCACTCTAGCGGGAGGGCGGGCAGATACGCAGTATTTT | CASSSTLAGGRADTQYF
. | . | TRBJ2-4 | TRBV5-4 | TGTGCCAGCAGCATCGACTCCCGGACTGCAAAGTACTTC | CASSIDSRTAKYF
TRBD1 | . | TRBJ1-2 | TRBV28 | TGTGCCACCACGACAGGGGGCGGGGTTGGCTACACCTTC | CATTTGGGVGYTF
. | . | TRBJ1-1 | TRBV18 | TGTGCCAGCTCACCAAATAGGGGTGACACTGAAGCTTTCTTT | CASSPNRGDTEAFF
TRBD1 | . | TRBJ1-6 | TRBV2 | TGTGCCAGCACTTACAGGGGGTATAATTCACCCCTCCACTTT | CASTYRGYNSPLHF
TRBD2 | . | TRBJ2-3 | TRBV10-3 | TGTGCCATCACTCAAGGCGAGCGGGGTACGCAGTATTTT | CAITQGERGTQYF
. | . | TRBJ1-1 | TRBV4-1 | TGCGCCAGCAGCCAATTGGTAGGGGCAAGACATCGCACTGAAGCTTTCTTT | CASSQLVGARHRTEAFF
. | once | TRBJ2-7 | TRBV15 | TGTGCCACCAGCAGAGATCTCGGCAGGGTGTACGAGCAGTACTTC | CATSRDLGRVYEQYF